This T cell receptor beta chain came from a study of Ad26.COV2.S vaccination and SARS-CoV-2 variants. This clone was picked up one time. Treatment noted: approximately 18 received Ad26.COV2.S at low or high dose, single or two shots; several received placebo; per-sample allocation not given. Sampling was performed 63 days after the first vaccine or placebo injection. Trimming cost V 9 bases and J 1 base; bases outside gene matches: 13. From germline, CDR1 is LNHDA and CDR2 SQIVND (reference sequence). CDR3 length: 16 residues. Generated by immunoSEQ multiplex PCR, the TCRdb table keeps only in-frame clones and is missing some. Of about 350,000 clones in the sample, roughly 90% are singletons; the top ten hold around 11%.

This specimen was peripheral blood, taken in a trial of Ad26.COV2.S vaccine versus placebo. The sequence was collected from a person aged 18-65 years who received the Ad26.COV2.S COVID-19 vaccine or a placebo. J is TRBJ1-1 and V is TRBV19; 8 bases are a match to TRBD1. In nucleotides, the CDR3 is TGTGCCAGCTCGACTGGGACAGGTTTTACGAACACTGAAGCTTTCTTT. It encodes CASSTGTGFTNTEAFF.